The 25 T cell receptor beta chains presented below share a single source sample, sequenced in a study of chronic HIV infection and antiretroviral therapy. TCRdb reprocessed the 5' RACE reads with MiXCR, giving one entry per CDR3 protein. Of roughly 39,000 distinct CDR3 sequences listed, about 8.9% are singletons. The sample taken for sequencing was peripheral blood. The source is an adult who had HIV and had not received antiretroviral therapy, or was an uninfected healthy control (not recorded which).

Concerning this clonotype itself: This clone may be a read error of a much larger clone one base away. This sequence joins TRBV7-2 and TRBJ1-1; the D gene is possibly TRBD1 (6 bases). The germline CDR1 and CDR2 sequences are SGHTA and FQGNSA. The CDR3 is 11 residues long. Trimming shortened V by 4 bases and J by 12 bases, and 12 bases separated the two germline ends. Here the CDR3 reads CASSSQGGTFF. CDR3 bases: TGTGCCAGCAGCTCACAGGGAGGAACTTTCTTT.

This clonotype was recorded a few times. V gene TRBV6-2 or TRBV6-3 combines with J gene TRBJ1-5; 9 nucleotides line up with TRBD1. The CDR3 covers 16 residues. The ends lost 0 bases at V and 4 bases at J; junction bases unmatched: 4. Germline CDR1 MNHEY, CDR2 SVGEGT. CDR3: CASSYSTGGKNQPQHF. The CDR3 coding sequence is TGTGCCAGCAGTTACTCTACAGGGGGCAAGAATCAGCCCCAGCATTTT.

This clonotype showed up just a few times. The J gene is TRBJ2-7, the V gene TRBV29-1; D not resolved. This CDR3 comprises 13 residues. CDR1 is SQVTM, CDR2 ANQGSEA, per germline. Trimming stripped 4 bases from V and 2 bases from J, with 12 bases between. The CDR3 loop is CSVAGGNAYEQYF. The CDR3, as DNA: TGCAGCGTTGCCGGCGGAAACGCCTACGAGCAGTACTTC.

J is TRBJ1-4 and V is TRBV28; D is possibly TRBD1 (5 bases). CDR3 length: 15 residues. Germline V gene sequence: CDR1 MDHEN, CDR2 SYDVKM. V was trimmed by 5 bases and J by 0 bases, leaving 10 bases between them. CDR3 DNA sequence: TGTGCCAGCAGTATCACGACAGCAACTAATGAAAAACTGTTTTTT. Residues: CASSITTATNEKLFF.

The chain uses TRBV2 and TRBJ2-6; 7 nucleotides match TRBD1. The V gene end was trimmed by 6 bases and the J gene end by 0 bases; junction bases not matched to a gene: 2. CDR1 is SNHLY, CDR2 FYNNEI, per germline. This CDR3 spans 15 amino acids. The CDR3 loop reads CASRTGTSGANVLTF. The CDR3 coding sequence is TGTGCCAGCAGGACAGGGACCTCTGGGGCCAACGTCCTGACTTTC.

This chain connects TRBV5-1 to TRBJ2-1, with TRBD2 matching over 8 bases. After removal of 5 bases from V and 4 bases from J, the junction contained 11 bases not matched to a gene. The CDR3 has 16 residues. In germline, CDR1 is SGHRS, CDR2 YFSETQ. CDR3 coding DNA: TGCGCCAGCAGACCGCGGACTAGCACTATATACAATGAGCAGTTCTTC. Encoded protein: CASRPRTSTIYNEQFF. Full variable domain (remainder filled in from reference TRBV5-1 and TRBJ2-1): KAGVTQTPRYLIKTRGQQVTLSCSPISGHRSVSWYQQTPGQGLQFLFEYFSETQRNKGNFPGRFSGRQFSNSRSEMNVSTLELGDSALYLCASRPRTSTIYNEQFFGPGTRLTVL.

This clonotype has at least ten counts. Written as DNA, the CDR3 is TGCAGCGTTGAAGGAGGACAGACCTACGAGCAGTACTTC. Translated: CSVEGGQTYEQYF. The chain uses TRBV29-1 and TRBJ2-7; tentative D call: TRBD1 (6 bases). Germline V CDR1 and CDR2: SQVTM, ANQGSEA. The CDR3 totals 13 residues. The germline V and J ends were trimmed by 1 base and 2 bases, with 9 bases remaining between them.

By sample share, this clonotype is medium-sized. The rearrangement links TRBV5-1 to TRBJ2-1, with D unclear. CDR1 is SGHRS, CDR2 YFSETQ, per germline. The CDR3 is 11 residues long. V lost 2 bases, J lost 7 bases, and 4 bases lay in between. CDR3 nucleotides: TGCGCCAGCAGCTTAGGGAATGAGCAGTTCTTC. It encodes CASSLGNEQFF.

This clonotype came up a few times. The rearrangement uses TRBV20-1 and TRBJ2-1, with 13 bases lining up with TRBD2. The CDR3 consists of 13 residues. Germline values: CDR1 DFQATT, CDR2 SNEGSKA (reference sequence). CDR3 in amino acids: CRATSGRASEQFF. The CDR3 bases are TGCAGGGCAACTAGCGGGAGGGCCAGTGAGCAGTTCTTC.

The chain is built from TRBV28 and TRBJ1-3; no definite D call. CDR1 and CDR2 from the germline V gene are MDHEN and SYDVKM. The CDR3 totals 18 residues. V shed 2 bases and J shed 5 bases, with 22 bases lying between them. Here the CDR3 reads CASSLQVPMFQSRNTIYF. As DNA, the CDR3 is TGTGCCAGCAGTTTACAGGTGCCCATGTTCCAGTCTCGAAACACCATATATTTT.

This clonotype was seen at least ten times. The chain is built from TRBV24-1 and TRBJ1-1; D gene uncertain. The length of the CDR3 is 14 residues. Germline V CDR1 and CDR2: KGHDR, SFDVKD. With 4 bases removed from V and 0 bases from J, the gap between germline ends came to 8 bases. The CDR3: CATSERRMNTEAFF. CDR3 coding DNA: TGTGCCACCAGTGAACGGAGGATGAACACTGAAGCTTTCTTT.

This clonotype has just a few counts. The chain employs TRBV28 and TRBJ2-3; D unresolved. The CDR3 extends over 14 amino acids. The germline CDR1 and CDR2 sequences are MDHEN and SYDVKM. The V and J ends lost 4 bases and 4 bases respectively, with 12 bases between them. CDR3 residues: CASSSTFNADTQYF. The CDR3 DNA reads as TGTGCCAGCAGTTCCACCTTCAATGCAGATACGCAGTATTTT.

The rearrangement uses TRBV29-1 and TRBJ1-2; 8 bases match TRBD1. Germline V lookup: CDR1 SQVTM, CDR2 ANQGSEA. V shed 8 bases and J 1 base; nucleotides not matched to a gene: 6. This CDR3 region has 13 residues. The CDR3 loop reads CSTRTGSNYGYTF. Written as DNA, the CDR3 is TGCAGCACCAGGACAGGGAGTAACTATGGCTACACCTTC.

This clonotype showed up just once. The J gene is TRBJ2-7, the V gene TRBV20-1, with D unresolved. Germline assignment: CDR1 DFQATT and CDR2 SNEGSKA (reference sequence). The length of the CDR3 is 16 residues. The V end lost 0 bases, the J end lost 4 bases, and 19 bases lay between the germline ends. Here the CDR3 DNA reads TGCAGTGCTAGAGATGCCGGGCGACTCACCCGTTACGAGCAGTACTTC. Its protein is CSARDAGRLTRYEQYF.

This clonotype was picked up a small number of times. The chain employs TRBV28 and TRBJ1-2, with D possibly being TRBD1 (6 bases). Germline V gene data show CDR1 as MDHEN and CDR2 as SYDVKM. V was pared by 7 bases and J by 8 bases, with 17 bases between. The CDR3 covers 13 residues. The CDR3 protein is CASNSVGAAGYTF. Here the CDR3 DNA reads TGTGCCAGCAATTCGGTGGGGGCCGCGGGCTACACCTTC.

This clonotype was seen a handful of times. V is TRBV28 and J is TRBJ2-3; 7 bases match TRBD2. The V segment lost 5 bases and the J segment 5 bases; nucleotides outside the gene matches: 7. The germline CDR1 and CDR2 sequences are MDHEN and SYDVKM. This CDR3 has 14 amino acids. The CDR3 sequence is CASSRLAVGDTQYF. Written as DNA, the CDR3 is TGTGCCAGCAGTAGGCTAGCGGTCGGAGATACGCAGTATTTT.

The CDR3 reads CASSLVTADEAFF. CDR3 in DNA: TGTGCCAGCAGCCTTGTGACGGCCGATGAAGCTTTCTTT. The J gene is TRBJ1-1, the V gene TRBV4-2; D call uncertain. This CDR3 is built from 13 residues. Germline V gene lookup returns CDR1 LGHNA and CDR2 YNFKEQ. V lost 4 bases and J 7 bases, leaving 13 bases between the germline ends.

This clonotype has more than one count but fewer than ten. The chain carries TRBV20-1 and TRBJ2-7, with TRBD2 identical over 7 bases. The CDR3 runs 13 residues. V was pared by 3 bases and J by 3 bases, with 5 bases of the junction left unmatched. Germline V CDR1 and CDR2: DFQATT, SNEGSKA (reference sequence). The DNA for the CDR3 is TGCAGTGCTAGGGGGGGGAGCCTCTACGAGCAGTACTTC. Translation: CSARGGSLYEQYF.

This clonotype was observed many times. The chain uses TRBV28 and TRBJ2-3; D ambiguous. With 4 bases removed from V and 5 bases from J, the gap between germline ends came to 13 bases. The germline gives CDR1 MDHEN, CDR2 SYDVKM. This CDR3 comprises 14 residues. CDR3 protein: CASSSQSVIDTQYF. The CDR3, as DNA: TGTGCCAGCAGTTCCCAATCTGTCATAGATACGCAGTATTTT. The full variable domain, rest sourced from reference TRBV28 and TRBJ2-3, is DVKVTQSSRYLVKRTGEKVFLECVQDMDHENMFWYRQDPGLGLRLIYFSYDVKMKEKGDIPEGYSVSREKKERFSLILESASTNQTSMYLCASSSQSVIDTQYFGPGTRLTVL.

The chain links TRBV28 to TRBJ2-3; D remains ambiguous. Germline values: CDR1 MDHEN, CDR2 SYDVKM. The V end lost 6 bases, the J end lost 2 bases, and 21 bases lay between the germline ends. The CDR3 has 17 amino acids. The CDR3 region is CASSRWERTTITDTQYF. The CDR3 DNA is TGTGCCAGCAGCCGATGGGAACGAACAACGATCACAGATACGCAGTATTTT.

In this sample, this clonotype turned up many times. The rearrangement links TRBV15 to TRBJ2-1, with D perhaps matching TRBD1 (6 bases). The germline gives CDR1 LNHNV, CDR2 YYDKDF (reference sequence). The CDR3 is made up of 13 amino acids. V lost 8 bases and J 6 bases, leaving 14 bases between the germline ends. Here the CDR3 reads CATSALGGNEQFF. DNA for the CDR3: TGTGCCACCTCGGCGCTAGGGGGCAATGAGCAGTTCTTC.

The V and J genes are TRBV9 and TRBJ2-1, with TRBD2 identical over 8 bases. V lost 1 base and J lost 6; bases outside the gene matches: 3. There are 14 residues in the CDR3. Germline CDR1 SGDLS, CDR2 YYNGEE. This CDR3 reads CASSVSTSANEQFF. The CDR3 DNA is TGTGCCAGCAGCGTATCGACTAGCGCCAATGAGCAGTTCTTC.

The CDR3 sequence: CASSMGLAGTDTQYF. As DNA, the CDR3 is TGTGCCAGCAGTATGGGACTAGCGGGCACAGATACGCAGTATTTT. The genes are TRBV28 and TRBJ2-3, with 11 bases aligning to TRBD2. The V gene's germline CDR1 is MDHEN and CDR2 SYDVKM. The J segment lost 1 base and the V segment lost 5 bases, leaving 2 bases of the junction unmatched. CDR3 length equals 15 residues.

This chain links TRBV5-6 with TRBJ2-6; 8 bases align to TRBD1. The germline CDR1 and CDR2 sequences are SGHDT and YYEEEE. CDR3 size: 17 residues. The trim removed 2 bases at V and 4 bases at J, leaving 8 bases unmatched. The CDR3: CASSLIRTGYGANVLTF. CDR3 nucleotides: TGTGCCAGCAGCTTAATTCGGACAGGGTACGGGGCCAACGTCCTGACTTTC.

In its sample, this clonotype was seen a few times. This chain links TRBV5-1 with TRBJ1-1, with D possibly matching TRBD1 (5 bases). The CDR3 contains 12 residues. Germline V lookup: CDR1 SGHRS, CDR2 YFSETQ. Trimming removed 0 bases from V and 11 bases from J, with 11 bases in between. The chain's CDR3 is CASSLVGGTAFF. In nucleotides, the CDR3 is TGCGCCAGCAGCTTGGTGGGGGGGACGGCTTTCTTT.